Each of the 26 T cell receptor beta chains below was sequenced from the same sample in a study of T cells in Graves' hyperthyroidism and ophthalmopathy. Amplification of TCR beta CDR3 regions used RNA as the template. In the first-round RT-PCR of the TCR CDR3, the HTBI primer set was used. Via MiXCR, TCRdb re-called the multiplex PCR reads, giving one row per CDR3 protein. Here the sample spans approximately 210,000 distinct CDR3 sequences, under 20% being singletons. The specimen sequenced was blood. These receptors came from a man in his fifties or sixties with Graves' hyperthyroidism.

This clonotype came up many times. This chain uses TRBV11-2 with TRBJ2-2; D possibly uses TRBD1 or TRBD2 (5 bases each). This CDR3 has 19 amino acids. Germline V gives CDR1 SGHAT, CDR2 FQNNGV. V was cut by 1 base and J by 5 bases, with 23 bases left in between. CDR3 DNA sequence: TGTGCCAGCAGCTTAGTCCGGGGCCGTTGGGGGAGAGGTACCGGGGAGCTGTTTTTT. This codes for CASSLVRGRWGRGTGELFF.

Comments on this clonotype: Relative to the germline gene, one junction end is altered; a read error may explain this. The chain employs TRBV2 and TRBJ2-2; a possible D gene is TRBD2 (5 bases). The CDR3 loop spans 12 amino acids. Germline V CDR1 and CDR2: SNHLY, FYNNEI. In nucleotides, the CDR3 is TGTGCCAGCAGACAGTACACCGGGAAGCTGTTTTTT. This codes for CASRQYTGKLFF.

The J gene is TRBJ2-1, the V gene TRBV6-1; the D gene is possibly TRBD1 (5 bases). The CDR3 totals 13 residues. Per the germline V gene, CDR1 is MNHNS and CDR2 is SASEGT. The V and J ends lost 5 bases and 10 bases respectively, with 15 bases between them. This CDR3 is CASSSLQGREQFF. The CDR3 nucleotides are TGTGCCAGCAGTTCTCTTCAGGGTAGGGAGCAGTTCTTC.

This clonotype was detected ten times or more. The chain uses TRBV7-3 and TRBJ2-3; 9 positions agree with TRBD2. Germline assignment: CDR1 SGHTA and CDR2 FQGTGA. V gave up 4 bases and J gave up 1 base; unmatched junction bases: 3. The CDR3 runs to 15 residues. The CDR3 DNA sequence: TGTGCCAGCAGCTCCGGGACTAGCCGCACAGATACGCAGTATTTT. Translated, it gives CASSSGTSRTDTQYF.

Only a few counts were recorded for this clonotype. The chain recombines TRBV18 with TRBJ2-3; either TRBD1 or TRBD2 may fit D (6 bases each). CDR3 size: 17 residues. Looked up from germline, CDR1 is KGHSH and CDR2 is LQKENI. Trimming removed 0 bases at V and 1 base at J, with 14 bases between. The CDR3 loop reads CASSPPLRGRGTDTQYF. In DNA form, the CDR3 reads TGTGCCAGCTCACCACCGCTTCGGGGGCGCGGCACAGATACGCAGTATTTT.

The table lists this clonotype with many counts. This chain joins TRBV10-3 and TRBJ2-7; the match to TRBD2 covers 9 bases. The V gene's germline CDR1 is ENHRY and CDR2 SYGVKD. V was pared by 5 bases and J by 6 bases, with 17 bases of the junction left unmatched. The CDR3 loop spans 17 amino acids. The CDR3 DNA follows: TGTGCCATCAGTTTAACCACGGCGGGAGGGCCTTCACGCGAGCAGTACTTC. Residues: CAISLTTAGGPSREQYF.

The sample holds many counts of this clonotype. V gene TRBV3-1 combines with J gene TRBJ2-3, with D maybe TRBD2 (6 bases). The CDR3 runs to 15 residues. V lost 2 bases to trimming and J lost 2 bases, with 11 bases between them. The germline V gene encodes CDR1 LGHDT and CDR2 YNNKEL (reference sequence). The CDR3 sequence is CASSQLRDFTDTQYF. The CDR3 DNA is TGTGCCAGCAGCCAATTGCGGGACTTCACAGATACGCAGTATTTT.

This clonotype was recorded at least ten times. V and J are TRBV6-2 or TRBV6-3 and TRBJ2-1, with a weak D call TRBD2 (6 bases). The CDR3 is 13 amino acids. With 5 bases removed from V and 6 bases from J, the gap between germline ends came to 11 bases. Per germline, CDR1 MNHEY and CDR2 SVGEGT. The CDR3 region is CASSDGGLNEQFF. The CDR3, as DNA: TGTGCCAGCAGTGACGGGGGACTCAATGAGCAGTTCTTC.

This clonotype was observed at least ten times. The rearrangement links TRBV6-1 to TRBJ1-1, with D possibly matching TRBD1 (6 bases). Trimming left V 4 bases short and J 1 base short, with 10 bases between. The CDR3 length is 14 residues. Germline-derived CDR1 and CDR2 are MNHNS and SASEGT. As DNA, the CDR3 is TGTGCCAGCAGTGTATCCAGGGGGAACACTGAAGCTTTCTTT. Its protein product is CASSVSRGNTEAFF.

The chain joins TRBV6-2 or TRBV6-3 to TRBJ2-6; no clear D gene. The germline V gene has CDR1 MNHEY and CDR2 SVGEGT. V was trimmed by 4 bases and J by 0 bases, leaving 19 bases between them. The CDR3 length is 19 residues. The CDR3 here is CASSFQLGRLLSGANVLTF. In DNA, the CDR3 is TGTGCCAGCAGTTTTCAATTAGGACGGCTGCTCTCTGGGGCCAACGTCCTGACTTTC.

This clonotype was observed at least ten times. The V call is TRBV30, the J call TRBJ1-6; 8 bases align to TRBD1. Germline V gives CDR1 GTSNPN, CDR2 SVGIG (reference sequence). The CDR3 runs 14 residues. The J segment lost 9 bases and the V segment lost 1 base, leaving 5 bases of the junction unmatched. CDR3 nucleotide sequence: TGTGCCTGGAGTGACAGGGGGTTGACTTCACCCCTCCACTTT. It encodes CAWSDRGLTSPLHF.

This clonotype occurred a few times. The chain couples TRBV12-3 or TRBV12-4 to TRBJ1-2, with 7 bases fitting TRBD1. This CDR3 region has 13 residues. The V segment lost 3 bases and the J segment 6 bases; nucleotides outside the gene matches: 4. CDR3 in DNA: TGTGCCAGCAGTTTTAACAGGGGAAATGGCTACACCTTC. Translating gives CASSFNRGNGYTF.

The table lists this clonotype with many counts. The CDR3 is CASSPSPGGETQYF. DNA of the CDR3: TGTGCCAGCAGCCCAAGCCCCGGGGGGGAGACCCAGTACTTC. V gene TRBV3-1 combines with J gene TRBJ2-5; 7 bases are shared with TRBD2. The V gene's germline CDR1 is LGHDT and CDR2 YNNKEL (reference sequence). This CDR3 has 14 amino acids. V shed 4 bases and J 5 bases; nucleotides not matched to a gene: 7.

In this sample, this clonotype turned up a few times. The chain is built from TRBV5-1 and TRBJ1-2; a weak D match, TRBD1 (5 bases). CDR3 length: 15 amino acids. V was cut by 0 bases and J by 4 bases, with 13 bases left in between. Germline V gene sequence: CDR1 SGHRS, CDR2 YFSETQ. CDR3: CASSLGGTGSYGYTF. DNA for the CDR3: TGCGCCAGCAGCTTGGGAGGTACAGGATCCTATGGCTACACCTTC.

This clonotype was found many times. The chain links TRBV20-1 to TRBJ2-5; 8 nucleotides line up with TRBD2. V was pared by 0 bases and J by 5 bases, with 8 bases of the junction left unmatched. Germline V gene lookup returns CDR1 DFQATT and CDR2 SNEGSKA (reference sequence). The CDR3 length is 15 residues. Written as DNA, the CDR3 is TGCAGTGCTAGAGATCTCGGCGGGGGGCTTGAGACCCAGTACTTC. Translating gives CSARDLGGGLETQYF.

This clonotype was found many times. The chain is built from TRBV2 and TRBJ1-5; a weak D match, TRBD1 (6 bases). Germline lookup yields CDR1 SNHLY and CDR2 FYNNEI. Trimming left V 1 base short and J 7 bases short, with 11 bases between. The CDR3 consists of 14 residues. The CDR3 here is CASSEVGGQQPQHF. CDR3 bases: TGTGCCAGCAGTGAAGTAGGGGGTCAGCAGCCCCAGCATTTT.

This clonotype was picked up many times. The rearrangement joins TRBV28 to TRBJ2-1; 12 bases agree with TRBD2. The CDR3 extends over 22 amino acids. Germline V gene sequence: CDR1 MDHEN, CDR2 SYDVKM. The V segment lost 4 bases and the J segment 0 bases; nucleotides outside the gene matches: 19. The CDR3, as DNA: TGTGCCAGCAGTTCGGACAGGGGCCTAGGACTAGCGGGGTCTAGCTCCTACAATGAGCAGTTCTTC. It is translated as CASSSDRGLGLAGSSSYNEQFF.

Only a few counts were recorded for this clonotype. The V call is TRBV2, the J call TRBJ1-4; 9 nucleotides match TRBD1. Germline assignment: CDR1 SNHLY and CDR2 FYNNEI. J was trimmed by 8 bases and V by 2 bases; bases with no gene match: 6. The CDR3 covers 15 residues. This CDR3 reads CASSEIRTGVEKLFF. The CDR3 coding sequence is TGTGCCAGCAGTGAAATTAGGACAGGGGTGGAAAAACTGTTTTTT.

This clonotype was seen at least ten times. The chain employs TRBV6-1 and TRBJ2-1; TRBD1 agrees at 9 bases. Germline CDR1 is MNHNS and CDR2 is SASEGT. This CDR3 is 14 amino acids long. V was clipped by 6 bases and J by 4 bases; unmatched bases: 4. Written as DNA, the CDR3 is TGTGCCAGCAGCCCCGGGACAGGGTACAATGAGCAGTTCTTC. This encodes CASSPGTGYNEQFF.

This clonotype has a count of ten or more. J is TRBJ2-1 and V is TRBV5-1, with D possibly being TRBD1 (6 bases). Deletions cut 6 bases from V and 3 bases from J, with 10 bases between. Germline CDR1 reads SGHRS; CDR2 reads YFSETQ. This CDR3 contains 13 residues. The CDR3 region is CASTVQGYNEQFF. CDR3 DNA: TGCGCCAGCACGGTACAGGGCTACAATGAGCAGTTCTTC.

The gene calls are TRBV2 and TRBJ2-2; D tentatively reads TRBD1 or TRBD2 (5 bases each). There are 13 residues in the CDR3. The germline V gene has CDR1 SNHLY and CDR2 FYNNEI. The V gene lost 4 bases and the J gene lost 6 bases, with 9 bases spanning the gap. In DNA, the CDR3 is TGTGCCAGCAGTGTTGGGGGTTCCGGGGAGCTGTTTTTT. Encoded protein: CASSVGGSGELFF.

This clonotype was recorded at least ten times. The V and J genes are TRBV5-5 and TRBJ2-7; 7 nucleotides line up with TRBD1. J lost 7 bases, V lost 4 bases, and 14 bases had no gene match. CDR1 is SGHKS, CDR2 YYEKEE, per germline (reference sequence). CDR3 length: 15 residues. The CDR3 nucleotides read TGTGCCAGCAGCCCCGGGACAGCCTTCAGGGGGGAGCAGTACTTC. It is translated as CASSPGTAFRGEQYF.

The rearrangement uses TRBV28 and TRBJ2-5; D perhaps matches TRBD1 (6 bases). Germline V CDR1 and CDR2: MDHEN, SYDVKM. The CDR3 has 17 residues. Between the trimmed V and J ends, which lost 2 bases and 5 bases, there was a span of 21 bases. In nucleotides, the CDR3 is TGTGCCAGCAGTTTAGATCAGGGGAGTGGCCGCGCGGAGACCCAGTACTTC. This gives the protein CASSLDQGSGRAETQYF.

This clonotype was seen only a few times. CDR3 region: CASSFTRDTAGNTIYF. CDR3 nucleotide sequence: TGTGCCAGCAGCTTCACGCGGGACACTGCTGGAAACACCATATATTTT. The gene calls are TRBV11-2 and TRBJ1-3, with TRBD1 as a possible D gene (6 bases). Trimming pared 3 bases from V and 2 bases from J, leaving 14 bases between. There are 16 residues in the CDR3. CDR1 is SGHAT and CDR2 is FQNNGV in the germline V gene. Filled out from reference TRBV11-2 and TRBJ1-3, the complete variable domain reads EAGVAQSPRYKIIEKRQSVAFWCNPISGHATLYWYQQILGQGPKLLIQFQNNGVVDDSQLPKDRFSAERLKGVDSTLKIQPAKLEDSAVYLCASSFTRDTAGNTIYFGEGSWLTVV.

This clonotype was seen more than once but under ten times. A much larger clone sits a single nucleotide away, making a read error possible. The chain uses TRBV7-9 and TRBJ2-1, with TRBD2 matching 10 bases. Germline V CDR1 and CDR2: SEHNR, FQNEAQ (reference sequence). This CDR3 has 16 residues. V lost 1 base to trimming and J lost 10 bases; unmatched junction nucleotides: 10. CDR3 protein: CASSLESPLAGDEQFF. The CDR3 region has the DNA TGTGCCAGCAGCTTAGAGTCTCCCCTAGCGGGAGACGAGCAGTTCTTC.

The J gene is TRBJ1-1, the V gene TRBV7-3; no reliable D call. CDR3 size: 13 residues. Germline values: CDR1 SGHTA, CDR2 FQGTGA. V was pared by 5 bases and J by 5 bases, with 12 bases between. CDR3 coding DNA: TGTGCCAGCAGCCCTACCGTTGATACTGAAGCTTTCTTT. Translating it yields CASSPTVDTEAFF. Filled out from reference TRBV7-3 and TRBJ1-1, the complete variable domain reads GAGVSQTPSNKVTEKGKYVELRCDPISGHTALYWYRQSLGQGPEFLIYFQGTGAADDSGLPNDRFFAVRPEGSVSTLKIQRTERGDSAVYLCASSPTVDTEAFFGQGTRLTVV.